Presented here are 3 T cell receptor beta chains from one specimen sequenced in a study of T cells after yellow fever vaccination. TCRdb redid the calling of the 5' RACE reads with MiXCR, one entry per CDR3 protein. Among a few hundred thousand distinct CDR3 sequences listed, 4.1% were seen once. The source material was PBMCs, sampled 5 days after the yellow fever booster vaccination. Receptors were obtained from a man between 18 and 29 years old who received the YFV17D yellow fever vaccine.

The table lists this clonotype with many counts. The V gene is TRBV27, the J gene TRBJ2-1; TRBD2 might be the D (6 bases). CDR3 length equals 14 residues. Germline V gene data show CDR1 as MNHEY and CDR2 as SMNVEV (reference sequence). V was cut by 4 bases and J by 0 bases, with 7 bases left in between. CDR3 sequence: CASSYGGSYNEQFF. Written as DNA, the CDR3 is TGTGCCAGCAGTTACGGGGGCTCCTACAATGAGCAGTTCTTC.

This clonotype was observed many times. The V and J genes are TRBV4-1 and TRBJ2-6, with 11 bases lining up with TRBD2. The length of the CDR3 is 22 residues. Unmatched junction bases numbered 20, after V lost 3 bases and J lost 4 bases. Germline V gene sequence: CDR1 MGHRA, CDR2 YSYEKL. The CDR3 loop reads CASSHRKTSGGPPARGANVLTF. CDR3 nucleotide sequence: TGCGCCAGCAGCCACCGCAAAACTAGCGGGGGTCCACCGGCGCGGGGGGCCAACGTCCTGACTTTC.

This clonotype was seen a handful of times. The gene calls are TRBV19 and TRBJ2-7; possibly TRBD2 for D (6 bases). V was trimmed by 8 bases and J by 1 base, leaving 9 bases between them. The CDR3 is 12 amino acids. Germline V gene lookup returns CDR1 LNHDA and CDR2 SQIVND (reference sequence). The CDR3 bases are TGTGCCAGTGTAGCGGAGTCCTACGAGCAGTACTTC. Translation: CASVAESYEQYF. The full variable domain, completed using reference TRBV19 and TRBJ2-7, is DGGITQSPKYLFRKEGQNVTLSCEQNLNHDAMYWYRQDPGQGLRLIYYSQIVNDFQKGDIAEGYSVSREKKESFPLTVTSAQKNPTAFYLCASVAESYEQYFGPGTRLTVT.